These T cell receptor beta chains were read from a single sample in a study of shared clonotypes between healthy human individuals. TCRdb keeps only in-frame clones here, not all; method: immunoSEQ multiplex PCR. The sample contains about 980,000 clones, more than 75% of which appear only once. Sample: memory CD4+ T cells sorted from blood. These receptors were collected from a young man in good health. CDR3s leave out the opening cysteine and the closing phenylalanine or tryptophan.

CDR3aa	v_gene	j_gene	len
ASSIPSGRSTDTQY	TRBV19	TRBJ2-3	14
ASSYGTLNTGELF	TRBV6-5	TRBJ2-2	13
ASSFGTDSSPLH	TRBV11-1	TRBJ1-6	12
ASRETSHPTDTQY	TRBV10-1	TRBJ2-3	13
ASSSDRGRMQGYT	TRBV5-4	TRBJ1-2	13
ASSQDRTGVTYEQY	TRBV4-2	TRBJ2-7	14
ASSFVSETQY	TRBV28	TRBJ2-5	10
ASSQGISASGDTQY	TRBV4-1	TRBJ2-3	14
ASSERFRRQGEETQY	TRBV6-1	TRBJ2-5	15
ASSPTGQGSREQY	TRBV9	TRBJ2-7	13
AISGTPTVQKTEAF	TRBV10-3	TRBJ1-1	14
AWSVRGSEKLF	TRBV30	TRBJ1-4	11
ASSLGQVLNYGYT	TRBV5-6	TRBJ1-2	13
AWTVLNSPLH	TRBV30	TRBJ1-6	10
ASSSRDSVQGEKLF	TRBV18	TRBJ1-4	14
ASSSGEQY	TRBV28	TRBJ2-7	8
ASSSGTQAYEQY	TRBV28	TRBJ2-7	12
ASSQDAEQY	TRBV4-2	TRBJ2-7	9
ASSRGGGGSPLH	TRBV6-6	TRBJ1-6	12
ASSGTGSGYT	TRBV6-5	TRBJ1-2	10
ASSWGAQLQPQH	TRBV5-6	TRBJ1-5	12
ASRGHLYEQY	TRBV6-5	TRBJ2-7	10
ATATGTGELF	TRBV10-3	TRBJ2-2	10
ASSYSKGETQY	TRBV6-5	TRBJ2-5	11
ASSLGQGDTGELF	TRBV7-2	TRBJ2-2	13
ASSRRDSNEKLF	TRBV7-8	TRBJ1-4	12
ASSLLAGVTGELF	TRBV9	TRBJ2-2	13
ASSGQGVGETQY	TRBV10-2	TRBJ2-5	12
ASSYDPAGLQETQY	TRBV6-6	TRBJ2-5	14
ASSKDSTDTQY	TRBV10-1	TRBJ2-3	11
ASSQVSGGLSYEQY	TRBV4-2	TRBJ2-7	14
ASSFQRGGVDTQY	TRBV27	TRBJ2-3	13
ASRNYEQY	TRBV2	TRBJ2-7	8
ASSPSSGATDTQY	TRBV7-2	TRBJ2-3	13
ASSQDRSYNSPLH	TRBV4-3	TRBJ1-6	13
ASSYSLSVETQY	TRBV6-6	TRBJ2-5	12
ALTRELTGEQY	TRBV30	TRBJ2-7	11
ASSFRKYEQY	TRBV28	TRBJ2-7	10
ASRLPGQGAKNSPLH	TRBV28	TRBJ1-6	15
ASSAYETQY	TRBV25-1	TRBJ2-5	9
AWTRREPSGYT	TRBV30	TRBJ1-2	11
ATITGLGEKLF	TRBV6-1	TRBJ1-4	11
ASSPVGVLGGARGYEAF	TRBV18	TRBJ1-1	17
ASSPIGTEETQY	TRBV27	TRBJ2-5	12
SVDAGLNTEAF	TRBV29-1	TRBJ1-1	11
ASSLPLPTDTQY	TRBV28	TRBJ2-3	12
ASSSHSQPEAF	TRBV6-6	TRBJ1-1	11
ASSLPPRISGSINEQF	TRBV7-2	TRBJ2-1	16
ASSLGGYQETQY	TRBV5-1	TRBJ2-5	12
ASSLLSGSYNEQF	TRBV27	TRBJ2-1	13